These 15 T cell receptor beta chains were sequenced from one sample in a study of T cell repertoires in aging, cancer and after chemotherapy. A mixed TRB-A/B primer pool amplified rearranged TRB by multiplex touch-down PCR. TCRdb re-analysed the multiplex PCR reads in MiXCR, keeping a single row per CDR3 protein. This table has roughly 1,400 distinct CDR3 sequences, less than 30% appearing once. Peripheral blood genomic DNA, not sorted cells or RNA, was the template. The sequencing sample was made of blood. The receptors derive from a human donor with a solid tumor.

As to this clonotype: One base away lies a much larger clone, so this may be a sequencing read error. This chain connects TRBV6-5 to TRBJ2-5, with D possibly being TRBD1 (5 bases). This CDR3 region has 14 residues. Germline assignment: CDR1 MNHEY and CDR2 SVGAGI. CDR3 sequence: CASSAGIGEETKYF. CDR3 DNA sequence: TGTGCCAGCTCGGCAGGGATAGGAGAGGAGACCAAGTACTTC.

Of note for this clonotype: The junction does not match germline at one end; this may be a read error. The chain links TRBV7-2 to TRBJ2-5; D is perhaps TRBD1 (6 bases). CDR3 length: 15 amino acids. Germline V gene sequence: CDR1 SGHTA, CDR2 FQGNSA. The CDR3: CASRLDRTKKETQYF. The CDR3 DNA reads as TGTGCCAGCAGATTAGACAGGACGAAAAAAGAGACCCAGTACTTC.

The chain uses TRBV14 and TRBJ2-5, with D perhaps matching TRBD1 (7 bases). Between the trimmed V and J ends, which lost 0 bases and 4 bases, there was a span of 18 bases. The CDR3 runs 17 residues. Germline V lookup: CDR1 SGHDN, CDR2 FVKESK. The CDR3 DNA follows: TGTGCCAGCAGCCAAGATCTCGGACAGGAGGGGGCAGAGACCCAGTACTTC. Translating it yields CASSQDLGQEGAETQYF.

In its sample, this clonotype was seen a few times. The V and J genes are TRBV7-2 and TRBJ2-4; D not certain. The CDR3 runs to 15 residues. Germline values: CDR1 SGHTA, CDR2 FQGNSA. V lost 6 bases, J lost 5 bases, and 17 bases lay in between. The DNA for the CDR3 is TGTGCCAGCAGTCGTCCGGGCCTGTCTGAAAACATTCAGTACTTC. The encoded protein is CASSRPGLSENIQYF.

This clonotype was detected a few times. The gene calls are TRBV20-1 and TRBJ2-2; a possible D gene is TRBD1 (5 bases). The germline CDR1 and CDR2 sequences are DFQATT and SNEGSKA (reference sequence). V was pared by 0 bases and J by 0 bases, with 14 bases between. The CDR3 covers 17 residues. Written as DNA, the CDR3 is TGCAGTGCTAGAGACGCAGGGAAGGCTTCGAACACCGGGGAGCTGTTTTTT. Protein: CSARDAGKASNTGELFF.

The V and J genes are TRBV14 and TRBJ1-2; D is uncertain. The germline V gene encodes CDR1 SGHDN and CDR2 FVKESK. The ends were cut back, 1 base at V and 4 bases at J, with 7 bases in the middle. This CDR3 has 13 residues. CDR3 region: CASSQGAPYGYTF. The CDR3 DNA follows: TGTGCCAGCAGCCAAGGGGCTCCCTATGGCTACACCTTC.

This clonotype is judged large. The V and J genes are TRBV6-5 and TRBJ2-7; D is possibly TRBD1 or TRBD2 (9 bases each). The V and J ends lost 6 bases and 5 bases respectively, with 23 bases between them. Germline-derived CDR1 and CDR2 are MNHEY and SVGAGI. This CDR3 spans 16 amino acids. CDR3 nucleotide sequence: TGTGCCAGCAGCCCCCTAGCGGGACAGGGTAAGGACGAGCAGTACTTC. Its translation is CASSPLAGQGKDEQYF.

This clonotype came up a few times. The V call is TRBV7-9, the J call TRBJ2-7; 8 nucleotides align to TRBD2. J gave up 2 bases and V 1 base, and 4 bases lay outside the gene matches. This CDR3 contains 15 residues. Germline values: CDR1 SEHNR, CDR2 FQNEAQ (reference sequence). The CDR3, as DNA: TGTGCCAGCAGCTTAGTGGGGACTAGGACCTACGAGCAGTACTTC. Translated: CASSLVGTRTYEQYF. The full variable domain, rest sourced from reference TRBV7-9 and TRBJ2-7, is DTGVSQNPRHKITKRGQNVTFRCDPISEHNRLYWYRQTLGQGPEFLTYFQNEAQLEKSRLLSDRFSAERPKGSFSTLEIQRTEQGDSAMYLCASSLVGTRTYEQYFGPGTRLTVT.

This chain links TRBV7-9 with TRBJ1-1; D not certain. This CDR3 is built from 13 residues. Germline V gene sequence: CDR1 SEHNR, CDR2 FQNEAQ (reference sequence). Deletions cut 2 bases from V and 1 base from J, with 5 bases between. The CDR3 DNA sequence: TGTGCCAGCAGCTTATCACAGAACACTGAAGCTTTCTTT. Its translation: CASSLSQNTEAFF. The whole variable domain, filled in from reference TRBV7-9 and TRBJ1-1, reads DTGVSQNPRHKITKRGQNVTFRCDPISEHNRLYWYRQTLGQGPEFLTYFQNEAQLEKSRLLSDRFSAERPKGSFSTLEIQRTEQGDSAMYLCASSLSQNTEAFFGQGTRLTVV.

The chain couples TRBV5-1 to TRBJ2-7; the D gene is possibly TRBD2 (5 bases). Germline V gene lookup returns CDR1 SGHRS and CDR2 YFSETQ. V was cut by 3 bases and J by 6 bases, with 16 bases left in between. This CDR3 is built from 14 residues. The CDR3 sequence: CASSSPLRTPEQYF. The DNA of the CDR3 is TGCGCCAGCAGCTCACCCTTGCGGACTCCCGAGCAGTACTTC.

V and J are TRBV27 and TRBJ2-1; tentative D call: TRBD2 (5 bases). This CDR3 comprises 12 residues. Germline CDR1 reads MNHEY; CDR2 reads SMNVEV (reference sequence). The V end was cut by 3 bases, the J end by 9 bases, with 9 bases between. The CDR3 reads CASSLRVGEQFF. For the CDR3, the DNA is TGTGCCAGCAGTTTGCGGGTAGGTGAGCAGTTCTTC.

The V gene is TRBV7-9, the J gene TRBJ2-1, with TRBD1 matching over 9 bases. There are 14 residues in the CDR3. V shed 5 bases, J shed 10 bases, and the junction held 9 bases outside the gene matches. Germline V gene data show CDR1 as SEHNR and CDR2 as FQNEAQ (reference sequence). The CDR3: CASSAGTGTGEQFF. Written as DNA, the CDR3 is TGTGCCAGCAGCGCGGGGACAGGGACGGGCGAGCAGTTCTTC.

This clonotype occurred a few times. The CDR3 DNA follows: TGTGCCAGCAGCATCGGACAGGGAAGGCCGTATTTT. Translated: CASSIGQGRPYF. V is TRBV27 and J is TRBJ2-3, with TRBD1 matching 8 bases. Trimming at V came to 6 bases and at J to 14 bases, leaving 10 bases not matched to a gene. CDR3 length: 12 amino acids. Germline loops: CDR1 MNHEY, CDR2 SMNVEV (reference sequence).

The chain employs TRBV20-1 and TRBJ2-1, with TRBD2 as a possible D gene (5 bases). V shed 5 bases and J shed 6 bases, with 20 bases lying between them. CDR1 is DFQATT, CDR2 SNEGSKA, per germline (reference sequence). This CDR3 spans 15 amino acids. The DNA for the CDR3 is TGCAGTGCTGGGGATAACGCTAGCCCGTTCAATGAGCAGTTCTTC. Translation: CSAGDNASPFNEQFF.

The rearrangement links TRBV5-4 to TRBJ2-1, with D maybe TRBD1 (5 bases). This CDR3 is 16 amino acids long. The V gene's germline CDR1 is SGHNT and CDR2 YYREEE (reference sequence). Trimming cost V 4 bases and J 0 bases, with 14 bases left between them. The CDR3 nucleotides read TGTGCCAGCAGCGGGGCTGACCTAAGCTCCTACAATGAGCAGTTCTTC. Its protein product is CASSGADLSSYNEQFF.